This T cell receptor beta chain was identified during a study of cytotoxic CD8 clonotypes in ibrutinib-treated CLL. Looking at the study overall: Samples showed on average approximately 260,000 productive templates and about 100,000 productive rearrangements. Study-wide results and limits: Circulating CD8+ T-cell counts were tracked by baseline clonality, which exceeded that of age-matched healthy donors.

Sequenced by immunoSEQ multiplex PCR; TCRdb stores in-frame clones only, minus some. The profile shows tens of thousands of clones, 70% to 80% of them singletons. A word on this clone: No antigen is known for it.

This sample comprised PBMCs, obtained after 36 months of ibrutinib treatment. This clonotype was sampled from a human donor with chronic lymphocytic leukemia.

DNA for the CDR3: TGTGCCAGCAGCTTGGTGGGGGGGGCCAACAATGAGCAGTTCTTC. This encodes CASSLVGGANNEQFF. This chain joins TRBV5-4 and TRBJ2-1; TRBD2 is a possible D gene (7 bases). There are 15 residues in the CDR3. Trimming removed 0 bases at V and 5 bases at J, with 12 bases between. Germline assignment: CDR1 SGHNT and CDR2 YYREEE (reference sequence).